Below, one TCR beta chain is given with its context. Its antigen is not identified. The data originate from a study of CD8+CD57+ T cells in acquired aplastic anemia. In the study overall: When averaged, DNA from sorted CD4+ and CD8+ cells came to approximately 3 ug.

Selection for sequencing was limited to patients who had shown CD8+CD57+ cell expansion by flow cytometry. Patients uniformly had severe acquired aplastic anemia. Sampling of blood occurred while the patients had still received no therapy. Study-level findings and limits: Both patients and controls carried the same twenty-nine CD8+ CDR3 sequences.

Template material for TCR beta VDJ and CDR3 profiling consisted of genomic DNA. Each CDR3 protein gets one entry after TCRdb re-called the reads with MiXCR. Altogether around 200,000 distinct CDR3 sequences are present, about 62% being singletons, with the ten largest covering roughly 50%. The CDR3 is 15 residues long. Germline CDR1 SGHVS, CDR2 FQNEAQ. Trimming pared 6 bases from V and 0 bases from J, leaving 14 bases between. The sequencing sample was made of sorted CD4+, CD8+, or CD8+CD57+ T cells (not recorded which) from PBMCs. V and J are TRBV7-8 and TRBJ1-1, with D unresolved. This receptor was taken from a human donor with aplastic anemia. CDR3 residues: CASSREDGLNTEAFF. CDR3 DNA sequence: TGTGCCAGCAGTAGGGAAGACGGGCTGAACACTGAAGCTTTCTTT.